What follows describes a single TCR beta chain. The data originate from a study of blood T cell repertoires in COVID-19. Across the study: Both acute and convalescent COVID-19 samples were obtained from the United States, Italy and Spain.

The data were produced by immunoSEQ multiplex PCR, yet TCRdb's version contains in-frame clones alone and is incomplete. This table holds 250,000 or so clones, about nine tenths found once. V was shortened by 0 bases and J by 3 bases, with 3 bases between the two germline ends. The germline V gene encodes CDR1 LGHDT and CDR2 YNNKEL (reference sequence). The CDR3 consists of 13 residues. The sequenced sample was peripheral blood. This TCR was recovered from a woman in her thirties or forties who had recovered from COVID-19. This chain links TRBV3-1 (or the pseudogene TRBV3-2) with TRBJ1-3; no clear D gene. In DNA form, the CDR3 reads TGTGCCAGCAGCCAAGACGGTGGAAACACCATATATTTT. Protein sequence: CASSQDGGNTIYF.